Shown below are 20 T cell receptor beta chains from a single sample sequenced in a study of blood T cells in healthy people across ages. Then a second PCR, running about 7 to 11 cycles, was carried out with a sample-barcoded 5' primer and a J-beta primer mix. TCRdb itself ran the 5' RACE reads through MiXCR, one entry per CDR3 protein. This sample yields approximately 770,000 distinct CDR3 sequences, of which about 62% are seen a single time; roughly 20% belongs to the top ten. Sequences were obtained from blood. The receptors were gathered from a man aged 25 to 45 in good health.

The chain employs TRBV5-1 and TRBJ1-2; D not certain. The CDR3 runs to 15 residues. V lost 2 bases and J 8 bases, leaving 19 bases between the germline ends. Germline V gene lookup returns CDR1 SGHRS and CDR2 YFSETQ. CDR3 in amino acids: CASSFGSLTLQGYTF. In nucleotides, the CDR3 is TGCGCCAGCAGCTTTGGCAGTTTGACCCTTCAAGGCTACACCTTC. The whole variable domain, remainder taken from reference TRBV5-1 and TRBJ1-2, is KAGVTQTPRYLIKTRGQQVTLSCSPISGHRSVSWYQQTPGQGLQFLFEYFSETQRNKGNFPGRFSGRQFSNSRSEMNVSTLELGDSALYLCASSFGSLTLQGYTFGSGTRLTVV.

There are a few counts of this clonotype. The CDR3 DNA sequence: TGCAGTGCTAGAGATCGTCAGAGGGGGTACAATGAGCAGTTCTTC. It encodes CSARDRQRGYNEQFF. The chain carries TRBV20-1 and TRBJ2-1, with a possible D match to TRBD1 (6 bases). The CDR3 runs to 15 residues. Trimming stripped 0 bases from V and 4 bases from J, with 13 bases between. The germline V gene has CDR1 DFQATT and CDR2 SNEGSKA (reference sequence).

This clonotype was counted between two and nine times. V usage is TRBV12-3 or TRBV12-4 and J usage is TRBJ1-2, with D maybe TRBD1 (5 bases). The CDR3 is made up of 13 amino acids. V shed 5 bases and J shed 4 bases, with 11 bases lying between them. CDR3 amino acids: CASSKGRPYGYTF. The DNA of the CDR3 is TGTGCCAGCAGTAAGGGACGCCCCTATGGCTACACCTTC.

The CDR3 coding sequence is TGCAGTGCAGCTAGCGGGCCTAGCACAGATACGCAGTATTTT. It codes for CSAASGPSTDTQYF. The chain has TRBV20-1 and TRBJ2-3; 8 bases match TRBD2. V dropped 6 bases and J dropped 0; count of bases not matched to a gene: 5. CDR3 length: 14 residues. The germline V gene has CDR1 DFQATT and CDR2 SNEGSKA (reference sequence).

This clonotype was seen just once. V usage is TRBV7-2 and J usage is TRBJ1-2; perhaps TRBD1 as D (5 bases). Germline V CDR1 and CDR2: SGHTA, FQGNSA. Trimming stripped 2 bases from V and 5 bases from J, with 9 bases between. The CDR3 is made up of 13 amino acids. Here the CDR3 DNA reads TGTGCCAGCAGCTTACCAGGGAGATATGGCTACACCTTC. Translating gives CASSLPGRYGYTF.

This chain uses TRBV7-9 with TRBJ1-3; 8 bases are shared with TRBD1. The CDR3 totals 17 residues. J was trimmed by 1 base and V by 2 bases; bases with no gene match: 7. Germline V lookup: CDR1 SEHNR, CDR2 FQNEAQ (reference sequence). Here the CDR3 reads CASSLPGGQGSGNTIYF. CDR3 nucleotide sequence: TGTGCCAGCAGCTTACCGGGTGGACAGGGTTCTGGAAACACCATATATTTT. The entire variable domain, with the rest obtained from reference TRBV7-9 and TRBJ1-3, is as follows: DTGVSQNPRHKITKRGQNVTFRCDPISEHNRLYWYRQTLGQGPEFLTYFQNEAQLEKSRLLSDRFSAERPKGSFSTLEIQRTEQGDSAMYLCASSLPGGQGSGNTIYFGEGSWLTVV.

This clonotype was counted once. This chain connects TRBV11-1 to TRBJ2-3, with D possibly called TRBD1 or TRBD2 (5 bases each). The ends were cut back, 8 bases at V and 4 bases at J, with 16 bases in the middle. The germline V gene has CDR1 SGHAT and CDR2 FQDESV (reference sequence). This CDR3 is 14 amino acids long. DNA for the CDR3: TGTGCCAGCCGGGGACGGCTTAGCGCAGATACGCAGTATTTT. Its translation: CASRGRLSADTQYF.

This clonotype came up a few times. The chain couples TRBV10-3 to TRBJ1-4, with unresolved D. Germline CDR1 and CDR2: ENHRY and SYGVKD. The CDR3 contains 13 residues. Trimming cost V 4 bases and J 5 bases, with 8 bases left between them. CDR3 bases: TGTGCCATCAGTGCTCTAACGAATGAAAAACTGTTTTTT. Its protein product is CAISALTNEKLFF.

This rearrangement joins TRBV3-1 to TRBJ1-6; tentatively, D is TRBD1 (5 bases). The length of the CDR3 is 15 residues. V shed 0 bases and J shed 10 bases, with 13 bases lying between them. The germline CDR1 and CDR2 sequences are LGHDT and YNNKEL (reference sequence). The CDR3 loop reads CASSQELTGRSPLHF. The CDR3 DNA reads as TGTGCCAGCAGCCAAGAACTAACAGGTCGGTCACCCCTCCACTTT.

This rearrangement joins TRBV10-3 to TRBJ2-1, with TRBD2 matching 14 bases. This CDR3 region has 14 residues. V trimming: 6 bases; J trimming: 6 bases; junction bases outside the gene matches: 1. In germline, CDR1 is ENHRY, CDR2 SYGVKD. The CDR3 loop is CAISGTSGSNEQFF. CDR3 DNA sequence: TGTGCCATCAGCGGGACTAGCGGGAGCAATGAGCAGTTCTTC.

The gene calls are TRBV2 and TRBJ2-1; the D is unclear. Germline CDR1 and CDR2: SNHLY and FYNNEI. Deletions cut 5 bases from V and 9 bases from J, with 11 bases between. CDR3 length: 12 residues. The CDR3, as DNA: TGTGCCAGCAGTCCCCGGTGGGGTGAGCAGTTCTTC. It translates to CASSPRWGEQFF.

This clonotype appeared many times. The chain combines TRBV5-1 with TRBJ2-7; maybe TRBD1 (6 bases). This CDR3 has 13 amino acids. Germline-derived CDR1 and CDR2 are SGHRS and YFSETQ. With 1 base removed from V and 3 bases from J, the gap between germline ends came to 8 bases. This CDR3 is CASSLRGGYEQYF. For the CDR3, the DNA is TGCGCCAGCAGCTTGAGAGGGGGCTACGAGCAGTACTTC.

V and J are TRBV29-1 and TRBJ2-6, with a weak D call TRBD2 (6 bases). Germline assignment: CDR1 SQVTM and CDR2 ANQGSEA. The CDR3 is made up of 17 amino acids. Trimming took 2 bases from V and 0 from J, leaving 14 bases between them. CDR3 loop: CSVEIMGGSSGANVLTF. CDR3 DNA: TGCAGCGTTGAAATTATGGGGGGATCCTCTGGGGCCAACGTCCTGACTTTC.

The V and J genes are TRBV6-5 and TRBJ1-6, with D perhaps TRBD1 (5 bases). Germline V gene lookup returns CDR1 MNHEY and CDR2 SVGAGI. The CDR3 is made up of 14 amino acids. V dropped 6 bases and J dropped 8 bases, with 14 bases sitting between them. The CDR3 sequence: CASSKRGEDSPLHF. The CDR3 coding sequence is TGTGCCAGCAGCAAACGGGGGGAGGATTCACCCCTCCACTTT.

This rearrangement joins TRBV5-1 to TRBJ2-1; the match to TRBD2 covers 12 bases. Germline V CDR1 and CDR2: SGHRS, YFSETQ. The CDR3 covers 17 residues. V lost 3 bases to trimming and J lost 9 bases; unmatched junction nucleotides: 13. The CDR3 sequence: CASSWKPSGGAEVEQFF. The CDR3 DNA follows: TGCGCCAGCAGCTGGAAGCCTAGCGGGGGGGCCGAGGTTGAGCAGTTCTTC.

This clonotype appeared a few times. The chain joins TRBV20-1 to TRBJ2-3, with D perhaps TRBD1 (6 bases). The germline CDR1 and CDR2 sequences are DFQATT and SNEGSKA (reference sequence). This CDR3 has 17 amino acids. Trimming took off 6 bases at V and 2 bases at J, with 24 bases between the two ends. The CDR3 loop is CSAKGIQGVTVTDTQYF. The CDR3 DNA reads TGCAGTGCCAAAGGAATACAGGGAGTTACTGTCACAGATACGCAGTATTTT.

CDR3 protein: CAISESGQGEKLFF. The CDR3 DNA sequence: TGTGCCATCAGTGAGTCGGGACAAGGCGAAAAACTGTTTTTT. J is TRBJ1-4 and V is TRBV10-3; perhaps TRBD1 as D (6 bases). Trimming stripped 0 bases from V and 8 bases from J, with 10 bases between. This CDR3 is 14 amino acids long. Germline-derived CDR1 and CDR2 are ENHRY and SYGVKD.

This sequence joins TRBV20-1 and TRBJ2-2; 9 bases align to TRBD2. Germline lookup yields CDR1 DFQATT and CDR2 SNEGSKA (reference sequence). The CDR3 totals 15 residues. With 4 bases clipped from V and 2 bases from J, the junction kept 5 bases outside the gene matches. CDR3 sequence reads: CSAKAGGGNTGELFF. The DNA of the CDR3 is TGCAGTGCTAAAGCGGGAGGAGGAAACACCGGGGAGCTGTTTTTT.

The chain employs TRBV12-3 or TRBV12-4 and TRBJ2-1; 7 nucleotides agree with TRBD2. V shed 4 bases and J 0 bases; nucleotides not matched to a gene: 3. There are 15 residues in the CDR3. CDR3 coding DNA: TGTGCCAGCAGTTCCGGGACTAACTCCTACAATGAGCAGTTCTTC. This encodes CASSSGTNSYNEQFF.

CDR3 in DNA: TGCAGTGCTTCTAATTACAATGAGCAGTACTTC. Amino acid sequence: CSASNYNEQYF. The V call is TRBV20-1, the J call TRBJ2-1; D ambiguous. The DNA end is a closer match to TRBJ2-7, so the J assignment may be wrong. Germline V lookup: CDR1 DFQATT, CDR2 SNEGSKA (reference sequence). The length of the CDR3 is 11 residues.